The rows below give T cell receptor beta chains drawn from one sample of a study of response to subunit inactivated influenza vaccine. TCRdb processed the RT-PCR reads anew with MiXCR; each CDR3 protein has one entry. The sample lists about 700,000 distinct CDR3 sequences, approximately 15% seen once, with less than 9% in the top ten. Material: PBMCs from blood, obtained 14 days before vaccination. These receptors came from a man aged 45-65 years who received an inactivated influenza vaccine. The CDR3 runs from the conserved cysteine through the conserved F or W. D genes are given only for firm matches. A clone size is listed for some rows: how often the clone was seen (once, few, many), or a class if it is expanded.

NA	NA	TRBV9	TRBJ2-1	TGTGCCAGCAGCGCCCGGGACAAGTCCTACAATGAGCAGTTCTTC	CASSARDKSYNEQFF
few	NA	TRBV5-5	TRBJ1-1	TGTGCCAGCAGCTTGGAGCTGGCAGAAAGCGCTGAAGCTTTCTTT	CASSLELAESAEAFF
NA	NA	TRBV24-1	TRBJ2-1	TGTGCCACCAGTGATCCCCAGCGTAACAATGAGCAGTTCTTC	CATSDPQRNNEQFF
NA	NA	TRBV30	TRBJ1-5	TGTGCCTGGAACCAGGGTTTCGATCAGCCCCAGCATTTT	CAWNQGFDQPQHF
NA	TRBD1	TRBV7-9	TRBJ2-5	TGTGCCAGCAGCGCCCGACAGGGGGAAAAAGAGACCCAGTACTTC	CASSARQGEKETQYF
NA	TRBD2	TRBV3-1	TRBJ2-1	TGTGCCAGCAGCCACGGAGGGGGACTAGCGGGGGGGCGTCGCAATGAGCAGTTCTTC	CASSHGGGLAGGRRNEQFF
few	NA	TRBV14	TRBJ2-5	TGTGCCAGCAGCCAAGTTGGTTCCGGGCAGACCCAGTACTTC	CASSQVGSGQTQYF
NA	NA	TRBV24-1	TRBJ2-5	TGTGCCACCAGTGATTTGCGACGGGGGGCAGAGACCCAGTACTTC	CATSDLRRGAETQYF
NA	TRBD2	TRBV29-1	TRBJ2-5	TGCAGCGTTGATTCAGCGGGGGGTGAGACCCAGTACTTC	CSVDSAGGETQYF
few	NA	TRBV6-2/TRBV6-3	TRBJ2-3	TGTGCCAGCAGTTACTCGGTGCAGACCGCACCCCCAGATACGCAGTATTTT	CASSYSVQTAPPDTQYF
few	NA	TRBV29-1	TRBJ1-1	TGCAGCGTTGCTCGGGGGTACACTGAAGCTTTCTTT	CSVARGYTEAFF
few	NA	TRBV20-1	TRBJ2-5	TGCAGTGCTAGAGGAGAGGTGGTGGAGACCCAGTACTTC	CSARGEVVETQYF
NA	NA	TRBV4-2	TRBJ1-4	TGTGCCAGCAGCCAAGATTGGGGTTGGCAAGGCGAAAAACTGTTTTTT	CASSQDWGWQGEKLFF
few	TRBD1	TRBV6-1	TRBJ2-1	TGTGCCAGCAGATCGACAGGGGCAGATGAGCAGTTCTTC	CASRSTGADEQFF
few	NA	TRBV5-1	TRBJ1-2	TGCGCCAGCAGCTTGGACATCGCTTCTAACTATGGCTACACCTTC	CASSLDIASNYGYTF
few	NA	TRBV20-1	TRBJ2-1	TGCAGTGCTAGCTGGTATTCTGAGCAGTTCTTC	CSASWYSEQFF
NA	NA	TRBV20-1	TRBJ1-1	TGCAGTGCTAGCAATAGGCGGACAGTCGGTGAAGCTTTCTTT	CSASNRRTVGEAFF
few	NA	TRBV29-1	TRBJ2-5	TGCAGCGTTGATGGCGGCACCCAAGAGACCCAGTACTTC	CSVDGGTQETQYF
NA	NA	TRBV5-1	TRBJ2-7	TGCGCCAGCAGCTTGGACCCCCCCTACGAGCAGTACTTC	CASSLDPPYEQYF
few	NA	TRBV5-1	TRBJ2-7	TGCGCCAGCAGCTCCGAAGTAAACAGGGACGAGCAGTACTTC	CASSSEVNRDEQYF
many	NA	TRBV6-2/TRBV6-3	TRBJ2-2	TGTGCCAGCAGTTTTCAACAGGGCCCCGGGGAGCTGTTTTTT	CASSFQQGPGELFF
few	NA	TRBV11-2	TRBJ1-3	TGTGCCAGCAGCTTAGGTCCCGTCTCTGGAAACACCATATATTTT	CASSLGPVSGNTIYF
few	TRBD1	TRBV28	TRBJ2-1	TGTGCCAGCAGTTACCCACATCCGGGACAGGGGGCAGACGAGCAGTTCTTC	CASSYPHPGQGADEQFF
few	TRBD1	TRBV4-2	TRBJ2-3	TGTGCCAGCAGCCAAGACCGGGGACAGGGTACGCAGTATTTT	CASSQDRGQGTQYF
many	TRBD2	TRBV12-3/TRBV12-4	TRBJ2-1	TGTGCCAGCAGTTTGCCTAGCGGGGTGTATGGTGAGCAGTTCTTC	CASSLPSGVYGEQFF
few	NA	TRBV12-3/TRBV12-4	TRBJ2-1	TGTGCCAGCAAGCAGTATGAGCAGTTCTTC	CASKQYEQFF
few	TRBD2	TRBV14	TRBJ2-3	TGTGCCAGCAGCTACGGGACTACCACAGATACGCAGTATTTT	CASSYGTTTDTQYF
NA	NA	TRBV4-2	TRBJ1-4	TGTGCCAGCAGCCAAGTAAAGCCTTACAGGGATGAAAAACTGTTTTTT	CASSQVKPYRDEKLFF
few	NA	TRBV10-3	TRBJ1-5	TGTGCCATCAGTGAGGACAGCCGGAATCAGCCCCAGCATTTT	CAISEDSRNQPQHF
few	TRBD2	TRBV15	TRBJ2-3	TGTGCCACCAGCAGGCTACTAGCGGGGGGCCCAGATACGCAGTATTTT	CATSRLLAGGPDTQYF